What follows describes a single T cell receptor beta chain. A read error may account for a junction end that differs from germline. PCR used 60 Vbeta primers and 13 Jbeta primers. Clones were sequenced by immunoSEQ multiplex PCR, and TCRdb holds only the in-frame ones, with some missing. In the table there are 160,000 or so clones, around 78% of which are singletons. This entry is derived from a study of cytomegalovirus exposure and HLA in healthy donors. This CDR3 has 15 amino acids. CDR1 SGHAT and CDR2 FQNNGV come from the germline V gene. The receptor's source is a woman in her thirties or forties in good health and CMV-seronegative. The genes are TRBV11-2 and TRBJ2-3, with TRBD2 matching over 9 bases. The sample consisted of PBMCs. Here the CDR3 reads CASSLDSGSRDTQYF. CDR3 DNA: TGTGCCAGCAGCCTAGATAGCGGGAGCCGAGATACGCAGTATTTT.